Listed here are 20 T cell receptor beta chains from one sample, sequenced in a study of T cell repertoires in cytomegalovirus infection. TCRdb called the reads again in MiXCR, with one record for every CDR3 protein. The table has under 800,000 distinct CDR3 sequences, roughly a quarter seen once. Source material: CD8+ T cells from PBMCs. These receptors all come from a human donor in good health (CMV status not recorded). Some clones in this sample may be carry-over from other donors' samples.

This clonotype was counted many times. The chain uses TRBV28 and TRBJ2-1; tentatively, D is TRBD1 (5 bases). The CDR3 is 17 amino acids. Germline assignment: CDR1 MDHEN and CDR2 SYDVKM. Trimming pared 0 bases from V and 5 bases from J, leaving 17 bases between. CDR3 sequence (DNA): TGTGCCAGCAGTTTATGGGGGCTACAGAACTCAAACAATGAGCAGTTCTTC. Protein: CASSLWGLQNSNNEQFF.

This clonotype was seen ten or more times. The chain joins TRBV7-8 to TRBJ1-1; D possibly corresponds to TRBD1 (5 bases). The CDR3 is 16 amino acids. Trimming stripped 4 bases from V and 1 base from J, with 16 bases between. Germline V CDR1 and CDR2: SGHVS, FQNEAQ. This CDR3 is CASSSRGPATNTEAFF. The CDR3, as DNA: TGTGCCAGCAGCTCTAGGGGTCCGGCAACGAACACTGAAGCTTTCTTT.

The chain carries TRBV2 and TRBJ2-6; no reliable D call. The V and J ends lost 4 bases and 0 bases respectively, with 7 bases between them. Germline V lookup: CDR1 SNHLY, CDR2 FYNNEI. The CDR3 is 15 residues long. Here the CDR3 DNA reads TGTGCCAGCAGTGGACCCCTCTCTGGGGCCAACGTCCTGACTTTC. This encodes CASSGPLSGANVLTF.

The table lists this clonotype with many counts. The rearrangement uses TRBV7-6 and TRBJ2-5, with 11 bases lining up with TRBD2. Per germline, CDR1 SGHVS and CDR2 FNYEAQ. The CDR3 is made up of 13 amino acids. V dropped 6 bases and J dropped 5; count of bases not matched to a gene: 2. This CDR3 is CASRLAGGETQYF. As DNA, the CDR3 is TGTGCCAGCAGGCTAGCGGGGGGCGAGACCCAGTACTTC.

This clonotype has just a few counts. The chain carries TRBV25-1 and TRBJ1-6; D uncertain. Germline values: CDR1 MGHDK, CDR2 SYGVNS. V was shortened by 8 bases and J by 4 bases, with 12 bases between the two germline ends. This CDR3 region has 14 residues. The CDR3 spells CASGVGSYNSPLHF. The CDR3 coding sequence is TGTGCCAGCGGAGTCGGCTCATATAATTCACCCCTCCACTTT.

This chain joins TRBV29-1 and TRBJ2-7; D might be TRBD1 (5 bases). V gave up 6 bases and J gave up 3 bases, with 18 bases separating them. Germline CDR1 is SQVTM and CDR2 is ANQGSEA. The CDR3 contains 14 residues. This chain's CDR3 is CSVHDSVSLYEQYF. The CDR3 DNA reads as TGCAGCGTGCATGACAGCGTCTCCCTCTACGAGCAGTACTTC.

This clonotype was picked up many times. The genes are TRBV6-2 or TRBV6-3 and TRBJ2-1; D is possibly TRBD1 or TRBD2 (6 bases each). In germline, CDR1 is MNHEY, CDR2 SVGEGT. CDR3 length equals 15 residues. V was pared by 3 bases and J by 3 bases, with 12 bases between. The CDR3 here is CASSYWGANYNEQFF. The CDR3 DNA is TGTGCCAGCAGTTATTGGGGGGCGAACTACAATGAGCAGTTCTTC.

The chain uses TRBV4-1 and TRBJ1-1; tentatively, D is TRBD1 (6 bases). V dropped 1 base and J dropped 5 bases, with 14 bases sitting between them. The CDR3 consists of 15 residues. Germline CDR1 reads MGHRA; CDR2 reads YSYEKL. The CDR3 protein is CASSQVGGRRTEAFF. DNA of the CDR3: TGCGCCAGCAGCCAAGTCGGGGGGCGCAGGACTGAAGCTTTCTTT.

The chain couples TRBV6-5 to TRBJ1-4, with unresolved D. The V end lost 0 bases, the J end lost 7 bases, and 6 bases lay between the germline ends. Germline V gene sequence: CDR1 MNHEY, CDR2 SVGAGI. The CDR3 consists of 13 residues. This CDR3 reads CASSYSRAEKLFF. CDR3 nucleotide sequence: TGTGCCAGCAGTTACTCGAGGGCTGAAAAACTGTTTTTT.

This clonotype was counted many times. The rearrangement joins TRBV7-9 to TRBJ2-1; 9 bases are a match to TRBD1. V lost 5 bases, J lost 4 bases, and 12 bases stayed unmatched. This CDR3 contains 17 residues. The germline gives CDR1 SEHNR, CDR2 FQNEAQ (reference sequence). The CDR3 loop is CASSGRMGQGLYNEQFF. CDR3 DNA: TGTGCCAGCAGCGGCAGGATGGGACAGGGCCTTTACAATGAGCAGTTCTTC.

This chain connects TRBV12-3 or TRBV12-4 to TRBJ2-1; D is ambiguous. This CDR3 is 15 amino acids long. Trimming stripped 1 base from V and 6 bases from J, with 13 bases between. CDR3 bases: TGTGCCAGCAGTTTAGAAGGTCCAGTCAGCAATGAGCAGTTCTTC. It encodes CASSLEGPVSNEQFF.

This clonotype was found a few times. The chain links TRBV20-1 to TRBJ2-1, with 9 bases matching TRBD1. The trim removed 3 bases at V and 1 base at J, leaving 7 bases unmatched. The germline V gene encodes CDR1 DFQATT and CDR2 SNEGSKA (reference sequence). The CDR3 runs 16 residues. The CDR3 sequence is CSARQPGQGSYNEQFF. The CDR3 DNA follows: TGCAGTGCTAGGCAACCGGGACAGGGTTCCTACAATGAGCAGTTCTTC.

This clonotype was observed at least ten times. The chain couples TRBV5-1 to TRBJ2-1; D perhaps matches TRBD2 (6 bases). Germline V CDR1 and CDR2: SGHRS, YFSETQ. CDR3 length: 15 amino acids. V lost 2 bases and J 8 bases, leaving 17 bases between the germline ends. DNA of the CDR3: TGCGCCAGCAGCTTTGGGGGGTTACAGAACGATGAGCAGTTCTTC. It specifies CASSFGGLQNDEQFF.

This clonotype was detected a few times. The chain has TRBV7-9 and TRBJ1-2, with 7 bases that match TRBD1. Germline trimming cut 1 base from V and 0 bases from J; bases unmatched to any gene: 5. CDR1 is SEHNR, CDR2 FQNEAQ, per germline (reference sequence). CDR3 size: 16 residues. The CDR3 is CASSLGGGRSNYGYTF. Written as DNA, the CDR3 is TGTGCCAGCAGCTTAGGAGGGGGCCGTTCTAACTATGGCTACACCTTC.

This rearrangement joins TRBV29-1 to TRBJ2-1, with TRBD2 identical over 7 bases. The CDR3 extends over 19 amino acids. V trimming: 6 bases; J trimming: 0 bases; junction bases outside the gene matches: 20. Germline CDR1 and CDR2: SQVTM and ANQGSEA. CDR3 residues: CSVWVAGDHKLSSYNEQFF. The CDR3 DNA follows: TGCAGCGTCTGGGTTGCGGGGGACCACAAACTGAGCTCCTACAATGAGCAGTTCTTC.

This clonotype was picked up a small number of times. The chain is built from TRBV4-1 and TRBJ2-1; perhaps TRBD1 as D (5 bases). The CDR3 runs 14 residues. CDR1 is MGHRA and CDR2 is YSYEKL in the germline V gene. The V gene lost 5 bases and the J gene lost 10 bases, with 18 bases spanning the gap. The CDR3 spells CASSYRRIGEEQFF. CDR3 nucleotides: TGCGCCAGCAGCTACCGACGGATAGGGGAAGAGCAGTTCTTC.

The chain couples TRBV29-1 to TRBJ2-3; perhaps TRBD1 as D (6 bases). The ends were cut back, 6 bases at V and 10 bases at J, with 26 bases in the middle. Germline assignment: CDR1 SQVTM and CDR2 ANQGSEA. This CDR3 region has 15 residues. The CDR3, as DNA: TGCAGCGTACCAGGGACACACAAGCAGATTCTAGCGCAGTATTTT. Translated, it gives CSVPGTHKQILAQYF.

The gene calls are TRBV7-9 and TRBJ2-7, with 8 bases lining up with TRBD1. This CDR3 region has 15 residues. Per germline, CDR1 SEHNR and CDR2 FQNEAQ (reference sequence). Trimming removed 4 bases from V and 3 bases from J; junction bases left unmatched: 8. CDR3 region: CASSSTGEISYEQYF. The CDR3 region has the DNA TGTGCCAGCAGCTCGACAGGGGAAATTAGCTACGAGCAGTACTTC.

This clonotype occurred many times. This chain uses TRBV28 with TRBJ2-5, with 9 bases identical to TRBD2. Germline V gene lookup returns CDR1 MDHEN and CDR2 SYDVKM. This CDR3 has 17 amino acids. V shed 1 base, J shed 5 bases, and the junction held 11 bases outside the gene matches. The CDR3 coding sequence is TGTGCCAGCAGTTTATCCCGGGCGGGGGGGCCTCGTGAGACCCAGTACTTC. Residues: CASSLSRAGGPRETQYF. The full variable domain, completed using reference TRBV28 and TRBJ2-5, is DVKVTQSSRYLVKRTGEKVFLECVQDMDHENMFWYRQDPGLGLRLIYFSYDVKMKEKGDIPEGYSVSREKKERFSLILESASTNQTSMYLCASSLSRAGGPRETQYFGPGTRLLVL.

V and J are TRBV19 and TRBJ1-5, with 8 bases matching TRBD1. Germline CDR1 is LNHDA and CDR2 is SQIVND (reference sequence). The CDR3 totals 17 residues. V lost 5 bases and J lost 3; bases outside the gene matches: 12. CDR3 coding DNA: TGTGCCAGTAGTGCCCGGGACAGGCTTGGATTCAATCAGCCCCAGCATTTT. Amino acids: CASSARDRLGFNQPQHF.